The present T cell receptor beta chain was sequenced within a study of blood T cell repertoires in COVID-19. Study in general: Samples representing acute and convalescent COVID-19 were sourced from the United States, Italy and Spain.

Original methodology: Amplifying reference gene primers gave estimates of nucleated cell counts. Clones were sequenced by immunoSEQ multiplex PCR, and TCRdb holds only the in-frame ones, with some missing. V and J calls and clone size are as listed in that table; D and trimming were resolved from the DNA. The sample comprises some 350,000 clones, 87% of which are singletons, and nearly 6.5% rests with the top ten. Losses at the gene ends were 4 bases for V and 7 bases for J; bases not matched to a gene: 18. CDR3 size: 18 residues. Germline lookup yields CDR1 SNHLY and CDR2 FYNNEI. This TCR derives from a woman aged 45-59 years with COVID-19, enrolled during active disease. The sample was peripheral blood. This chain connects TRBV2 to TRBJ1-1; 10 nucleotides agree with TRBD1. The DNA of the CDR3 is TGTGCCAGCAGTGCCCCAGGGGAACATGACAGGGGGCAGGATGAAGCTTTCTTT. Its translation: CASSAPGEHDRGQDEAFF. The entire variable domain, with the rest obtained from reference TRBV2 and TRBJ1-1, is as follows: EPEVTQTPSHQVTQMGQEVILRCVPISNHLYFYWYRQILGQKVEFLVSFYNNEISEKSEIFDDQFSVERPDGSNFTLKIRSTKLEDSAMYFCASSAPGEHDRGQDEAFFGQGTRLTVV.